Following are 9 T cell receptor beta chains from one sample sequenced in a study of T cell responses to AZD1222 COVID-19 vaccine. Some clones are missing from TCRdb's copy, which holds only in-frame ones; the method was immunoSEQ multiplex PCR. The table has 100,000 to 150,000 clones, around 90% seen once. The specimen was peripheral blood, collected on day 0 of MenACWY control vaccination. The receptors were gathered from an adult in good health.

This sequence joins TRBV28 and TRBJ2-1; the match to TRBD2 covers 12 bases. The CDR3 is 15 amino acids. Trimming took 3 bases from V and 9 from J; bases not matched to a gene: 6. Germline loops: CDR1 MDHEN, CDR2 SYDVKM. CDR3: CASSFSRGLAGEQFF. The CDR3 DNA sequence: TGTGCCAGCAGTTTTTCCCGGGGACTAGCGGGTGAGCAGTTCTTC.

The CDR3 sequence: CASSRDRVTEAFF. The CDR3 DNA follows: TGTGCCAGCAGCCGGGACAGGGTCACTGAAGCTTTCTTT. This chain joins TRBV28 and TRBJ1-1; 9 nucleotides align to TRBD1. The J segment lost 4 bases and the V segment lost 6 bases, leaving 3 bases of the junction unmatched. The CDR3 runs to 13 residues. The germline V gene encodes CDR1 MDHEN and CDR2 SYDVKM. The full variable domain, its missing parts supplied by reference TRBV28 and TRBJ1-1, is DVKVTQSSRYLVKRTGEKVFLECVQDMDHENMFWYRQDPGLGLRLIYFSYDVKMKEKGDIPEGYSVSREKKERFSLILESASTNQTSMYLCASSRDRVTEAFFGQGTRLTVV.

V and J are TRBV19 and TRBJ2-1, with a possible D match to TRBD1 (6 bases). Germline CDR1 LNHDA, CDR2 SQIVND (reference sequence). The CDR3 is 14 residues long. The ends were cut back, 8 bases at V and 2 bases at J, with 13 bases in the middle. The CDR3 here is CASRQQGPYNEQFF. In DNA, the CDR3 is TGTGCCAGTCGTCAGCAGGGGCCCTACAATGAGCAGTTCTTC.

This rearrangement joins TRBV7-9 to TRBJ1-2, with D perhaps TRBD1 (5 bases). The germline gives CDR1 SEHNR, CDR2 FQNEAQ (reference sequence). The CDR3 extends over 12 amino acids. The V and J ends lost 5 bases and 4 bases respectively, with 8 bases between them. The CDR3 sequence is CASSGGVYGYTF. DNA of the CDR3: TGTGCCAGCAGCGGGGGTGTCTATGGCTACACCTTC. Combining the CDR3 with reference TRBV7-9 and TRBJ1-2 gives the whole variable domain DTGVSQNPRHKITKRGQNVTFRCDPISEHNRLYWYRQTLGQGPEFLTYFQNEAQLEKSRLLSDRFSAERPKGSFSTLEIQRTEQGDSAMYLCASSGGVYGYTFGSGTRLTVV.

The V and J genes are TRBV5-1 and TRBJ2-5; TRBD2 agrees at 12 bases. Per the germline V gene, CDR1 is SGHRS and CDR2 is YFSETQ. Losses at the gene ends were 5 bases for V and 3 bases for J; bases not matched to a gene: 8. The CDR3 is made up of 16 amino acids. Here the CDR3 reads CASSKGSSGGEETQYF. For the CDR3, the DNA is TGCGCCAGCAGTAAAGGATCTAGCGGGGGGGAAGAGACCCAGTACTTC.

The chain is built from TRBV4-3 and TRBJ1-4; no firm D call. The V and J ends lost 0 bases and 0 bases respectively, with 8 bases between them. This CDR3 is 16 amino acids long. CDR1 and CDR2 from the germline V gene are LGHNA and YSLEER. This CDR3 reads CASSQDPGTTNEKLFF. CDR3 DNA sequence: TGCGCCAGCAGCCAAGATCCCGGGACAACTAATGAAAAACTGTTTTTT.

The chain recombines TRBV7-2 with TRBJ1-2, with 12 bases identical to TRBD1. Trimming took 3 bases from V and 8 from J; bases not matched to a gene: 7. This CDR3 spans 15 amino acids. Germline CDR1 is SGHTA and CDR2 is FQGNSA. The CDR3 region is CASSFPGQGAMGYTF. CDR3 DNA: TGTGCCAGCAGCTTTCCGGGACAGGGGGCGATGGGCTACACCTTC.

This chain connects TRBV6-5 to TRBJ1-1; the match to TRBD1 covers 7 bases. J lost 1 base, V lost 6 bases, and 2 bases had no gene match. Germline loops: CDR1 MNHEY, CDR2 SVGAGI. This CDR3 is built from 13 residues. CDR3 DNA: TGTGCCAGCAGAAACAGGGGGAACACTGAAGCTTTCTTT. It yields the protein CASRNRGNTEAFF.

The V and J genes are TRBV15 and TRBJ2-4; a possible D gene is TRBD1 (6 bases). The CDR3 consists of 16 residues. Per germline, CDR1 LNHNV and CDR2 YYDKDF (reference sequence). Trimming removed 4 bases from V and 0 bases from J, with 13 bases in between. CDR3 bases: TGTGCCACCAGCATAGGGGACACGCTAGCCAAAAACATTCAGTACTTC. This sequence encodes CATSIGDTLAKNIQYF.